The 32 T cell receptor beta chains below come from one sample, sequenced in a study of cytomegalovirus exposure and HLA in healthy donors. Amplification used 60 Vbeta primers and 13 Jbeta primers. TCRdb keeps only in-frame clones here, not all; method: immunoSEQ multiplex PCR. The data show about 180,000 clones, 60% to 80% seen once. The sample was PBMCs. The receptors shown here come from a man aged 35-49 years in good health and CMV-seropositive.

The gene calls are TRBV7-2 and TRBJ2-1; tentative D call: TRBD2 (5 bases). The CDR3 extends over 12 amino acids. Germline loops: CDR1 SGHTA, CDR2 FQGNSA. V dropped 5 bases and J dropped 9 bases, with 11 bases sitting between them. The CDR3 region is CASSLRRSEQFF. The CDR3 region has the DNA TGTGCCAGCAGCCTCAGGAGGAGTGAGCAGTTCTTC. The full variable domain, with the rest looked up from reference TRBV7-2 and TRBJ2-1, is GAGVSQSPSNKVTEKGKDVELRCDPISGHTALYWYRQSLGQGLEFLIYFQGNSAPDKSGLPSDRFSAERTGGSVSTLTIQRTQQEDSAVYLCASSLRRSEQFFGPGTRLTVL.

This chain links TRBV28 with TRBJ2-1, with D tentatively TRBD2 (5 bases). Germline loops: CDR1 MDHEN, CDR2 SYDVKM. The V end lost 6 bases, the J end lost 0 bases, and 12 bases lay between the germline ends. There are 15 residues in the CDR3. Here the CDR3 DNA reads TGTGCCAGCAGCCCCCCTGGGAGCTCCTACAATGAGCAGTTCTTC. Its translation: CASSPPGSSYNEQFF.

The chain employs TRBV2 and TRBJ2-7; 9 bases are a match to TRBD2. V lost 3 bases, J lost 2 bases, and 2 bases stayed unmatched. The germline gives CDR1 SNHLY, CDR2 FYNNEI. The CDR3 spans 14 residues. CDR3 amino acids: CASSDPSGAYEQYF. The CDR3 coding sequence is TGTGCCAGCAGTGACCCTAGCGGGGCCTACGAGCAGTACTTC.

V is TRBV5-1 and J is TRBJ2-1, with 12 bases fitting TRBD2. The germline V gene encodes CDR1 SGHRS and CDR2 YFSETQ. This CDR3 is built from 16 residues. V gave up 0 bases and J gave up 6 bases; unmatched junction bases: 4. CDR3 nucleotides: TGCGCCAGCAGCTTGGCGGCTAGCGGGGGGGGCAATGAGCAGTTCTTC. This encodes CASSLAASGGGNEQFF.

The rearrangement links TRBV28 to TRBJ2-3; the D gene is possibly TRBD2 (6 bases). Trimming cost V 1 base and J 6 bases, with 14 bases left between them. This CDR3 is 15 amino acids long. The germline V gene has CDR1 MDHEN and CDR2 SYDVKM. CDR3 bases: TGTGCCAGCAGTTTATCCCGACTAGGTACGGATACGCAGTATTTT. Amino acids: CASSLSRLGTDTQYF.

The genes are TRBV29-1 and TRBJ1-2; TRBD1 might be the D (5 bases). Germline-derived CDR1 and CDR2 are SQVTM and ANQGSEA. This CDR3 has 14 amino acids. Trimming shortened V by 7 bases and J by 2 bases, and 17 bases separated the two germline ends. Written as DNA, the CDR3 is TGCAGCGACGCCGCGAGGGGAGGAAACTATGGCTACACCTTC. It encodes CSDAARGGNYGYTF. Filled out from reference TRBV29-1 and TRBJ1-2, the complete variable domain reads SAVISQKPSRDICQRGTSLTIQCQVDSQVTMMFWYRQQPGQSLTLIATANQGSEATYESGFVIDKFPISRPNLTFSTLTVSNMSPEDSSIYLCSDAARGGNYGYTFGSGTRLTVV.

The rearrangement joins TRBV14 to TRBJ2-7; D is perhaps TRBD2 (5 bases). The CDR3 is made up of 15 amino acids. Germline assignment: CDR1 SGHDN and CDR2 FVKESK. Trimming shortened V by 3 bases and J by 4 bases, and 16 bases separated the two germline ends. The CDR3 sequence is CASSQTPMGDYEQYF. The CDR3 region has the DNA TGTGCCAGCAGCCAGACACCGATGGGAGATTACGAGCAGTACTTC.

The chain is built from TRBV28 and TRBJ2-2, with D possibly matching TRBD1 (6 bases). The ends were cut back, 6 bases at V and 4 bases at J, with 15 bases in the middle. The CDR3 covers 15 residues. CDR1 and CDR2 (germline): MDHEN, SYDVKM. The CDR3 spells CASRIQGLTTGELFF. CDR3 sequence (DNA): TGTGCCAGCAGGATACAGGGTCTGACCACCGGGGAGCTGTTTTTT.

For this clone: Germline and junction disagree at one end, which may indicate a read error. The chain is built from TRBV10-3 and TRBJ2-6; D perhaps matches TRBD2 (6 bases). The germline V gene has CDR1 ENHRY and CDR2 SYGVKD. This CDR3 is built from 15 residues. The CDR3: CAISAEGPGANGLTF. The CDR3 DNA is TGTGCCATCAGTGCGGAGGGCCCTGGGGCCAACGGCCTGACTTTC.

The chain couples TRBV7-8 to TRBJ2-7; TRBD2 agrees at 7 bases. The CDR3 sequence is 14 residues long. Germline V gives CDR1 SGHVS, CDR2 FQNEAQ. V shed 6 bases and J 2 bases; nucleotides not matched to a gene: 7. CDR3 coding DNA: TGTGCCAGCAGGGGAGGGAACAGCGCCTACGAGCAGTACTTC. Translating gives CASRGGNSAYEQYF. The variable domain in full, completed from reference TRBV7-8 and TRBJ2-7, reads GAGVSQSPRYKVAKRGQDVALRCDPISGHVSLFWYQQALGQGPEFLTYFQNEAQLDKSGLPSDRFFAERPEGSVSTLKIQRTQQEDSAVYLCASRGGNSAYEQYFGPGTRLTVT.

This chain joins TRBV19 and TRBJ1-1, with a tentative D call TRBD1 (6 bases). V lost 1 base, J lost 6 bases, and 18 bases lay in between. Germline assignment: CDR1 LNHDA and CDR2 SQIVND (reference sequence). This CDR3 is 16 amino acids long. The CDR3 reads CASSIAALQGKAEAFF. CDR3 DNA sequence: TGTGCCAGTAGTATAGCAGCCCTACAGGGTAAAGCTGAAGCTTTCTTT.

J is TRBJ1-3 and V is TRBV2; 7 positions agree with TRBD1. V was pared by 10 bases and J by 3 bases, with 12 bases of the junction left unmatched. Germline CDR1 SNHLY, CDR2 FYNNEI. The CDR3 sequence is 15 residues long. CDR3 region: CANELDRAGGNTIYF. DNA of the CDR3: TGTGCCAACGAACTCGACAGGGCGGGTGGAAACACCATATATTTT.

Here the CDR3 reads CASSSQGSGTLYEQFF. CDR3 sequence (DNA): TGTGCCAGCAGCTCCCAGGGTAGCGGGACCCTATATGAGCAGTTCTTC. This chain uses TRBV7-3 with TRBJ2-1, with 8 bases identical to TRBD2. The CDR3 loop spans 16 amino acids. Germline-derived CDR1 and CDR2 are SGHTA and FQGTGA. The V gene end was trimmed by 4 bases and the J gene end by 8 bases; junction bases not matched to a gene: 13.

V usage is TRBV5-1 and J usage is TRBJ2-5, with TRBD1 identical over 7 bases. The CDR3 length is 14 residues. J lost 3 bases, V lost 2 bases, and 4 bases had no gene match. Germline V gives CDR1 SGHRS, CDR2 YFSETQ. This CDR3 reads CASSFGQVEETQYF. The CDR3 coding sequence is TGCGCCAGCAGCTTCGGACAGGTGGAAGAGACCCAGTACTTC.

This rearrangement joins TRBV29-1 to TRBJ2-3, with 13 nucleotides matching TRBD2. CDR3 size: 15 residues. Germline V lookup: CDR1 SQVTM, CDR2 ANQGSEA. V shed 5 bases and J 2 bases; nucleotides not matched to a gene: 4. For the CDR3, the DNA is TGCAGCGTTAATGGACTAGCGGGGGTCACAGATACGCAGTATTTT. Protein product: CSVNGLAGVTDTQYF.

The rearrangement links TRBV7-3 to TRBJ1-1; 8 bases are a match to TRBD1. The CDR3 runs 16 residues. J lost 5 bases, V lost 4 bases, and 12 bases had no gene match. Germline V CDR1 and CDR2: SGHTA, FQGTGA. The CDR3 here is CASSSHPTGGRTEAFF. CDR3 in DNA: TGTGCCAGCAGCTCCCACCCCACAGGGGGGAGGACTGAAGCTTTCTTT.

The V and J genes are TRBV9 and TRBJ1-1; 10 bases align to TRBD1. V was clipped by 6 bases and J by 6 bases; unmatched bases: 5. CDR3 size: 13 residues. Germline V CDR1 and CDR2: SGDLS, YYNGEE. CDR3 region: CASTSGTGAEAFF. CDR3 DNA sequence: TGTGCCAGCACCTCAGGGACAGGGGCTGAAGCTTTCTTT.

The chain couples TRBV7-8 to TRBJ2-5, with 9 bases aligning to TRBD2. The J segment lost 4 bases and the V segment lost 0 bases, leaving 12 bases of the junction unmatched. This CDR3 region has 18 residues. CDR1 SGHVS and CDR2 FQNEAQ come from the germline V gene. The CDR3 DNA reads TGTGCCAGCAGCTTAGCGTTAGGCGGGAGGGTCTATGGAGAGACCCAGTACTTC. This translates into CASSLALGGRVYGETQYF.

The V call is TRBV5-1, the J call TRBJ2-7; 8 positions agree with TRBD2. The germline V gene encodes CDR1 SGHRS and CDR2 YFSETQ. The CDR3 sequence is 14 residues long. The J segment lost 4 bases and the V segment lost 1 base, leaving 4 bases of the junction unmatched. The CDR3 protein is CASSLNGRGYEQYF. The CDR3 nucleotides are TGCGCCAGCAGCTTGAACGGGAGGGGATACGAGCAGTACTTC. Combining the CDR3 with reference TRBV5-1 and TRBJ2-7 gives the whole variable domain KAGVTQTPRYLIKTRGQQVTLSCSPISGHRSVSWYQQTPGQGLQFLFEYFSETQRNKGNFPGRFSGRQFSNSRSEMNVSTLELGDSALYLCASSLNGRGYEQYFGPGTRLTVT.

CDR3 sequence: CASSPAGGDSPLHF. In DNA form, the CDR3 reads TGTGCCAGCAGCCCTGCTGGCGGGGATTCACCCCTCCACTTT. The gene calls are TRBV5-6 and TRBJ1-6; D unresolved. The length of the CDR3 is 14 residues. V gave up 4 bases and J gave up 8 bases, with 13 bases separating them. From germline, CDR1 is SGHDT and CDR2 YYEEEE.

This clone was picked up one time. CDR3 sequence: CASSPGTGRRSDEQFF. CDR3 bases: TGTGCCAGCTCACCCGGGACAGGGAGGAGGAGCGATGAGCAGTTCTTC. V and J are TRBV18 and TRBJ2-1; 9 bases align to TRBD1. This CDR3 region has 16 residues. CDR1 is KGHSH, CDR2 LQKENI, per germline. The V segment lost 3 bases and the J segment 8 bases; nucleotides outside the gene matches: 11.

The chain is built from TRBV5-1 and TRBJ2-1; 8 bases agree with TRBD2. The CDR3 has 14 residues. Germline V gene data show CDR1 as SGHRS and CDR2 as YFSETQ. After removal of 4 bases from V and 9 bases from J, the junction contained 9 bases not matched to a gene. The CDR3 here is CASSLSAGESEQFF. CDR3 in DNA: TGCGCCAGCAGCCTTTCAGCGGGAGAAAGTGAGCAGTTCTTC.

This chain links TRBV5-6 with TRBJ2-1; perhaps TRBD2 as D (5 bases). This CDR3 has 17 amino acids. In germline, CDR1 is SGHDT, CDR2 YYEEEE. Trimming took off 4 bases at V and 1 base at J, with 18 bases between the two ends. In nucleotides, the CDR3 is TGTGCCAGCAGCCCGATTGGCTACGGAGGTTCCTACAATGAGCAGTTCTTC. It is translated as CASSPIGYGGSYNEQFF.

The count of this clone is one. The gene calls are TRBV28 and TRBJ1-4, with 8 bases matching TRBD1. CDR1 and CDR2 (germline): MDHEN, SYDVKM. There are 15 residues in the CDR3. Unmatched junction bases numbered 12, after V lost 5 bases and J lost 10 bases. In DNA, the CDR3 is TGTGCCAGCAGTGTACCGAAACAGGGGGGAAGAAAACTGTTTTTT. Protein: CASSVPKQGGRKLFF.

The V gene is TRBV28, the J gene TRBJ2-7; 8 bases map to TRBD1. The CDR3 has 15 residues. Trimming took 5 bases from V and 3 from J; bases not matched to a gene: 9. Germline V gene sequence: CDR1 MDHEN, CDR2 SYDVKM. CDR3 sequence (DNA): TGTGCCAGCAGTCAAGGTCCCGGGACAGGCTACGAGCAGTACTTC. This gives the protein CASSQGPGTGYEQYF.

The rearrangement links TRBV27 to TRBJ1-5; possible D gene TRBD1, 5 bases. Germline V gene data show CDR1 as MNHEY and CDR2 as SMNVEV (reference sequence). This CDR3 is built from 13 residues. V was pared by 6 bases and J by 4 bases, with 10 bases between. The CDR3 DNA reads TGTGCCAGCAGCTGGGGCATGAATCAGCCCCAGCATTTT. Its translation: CASSWGMNQPQHF.

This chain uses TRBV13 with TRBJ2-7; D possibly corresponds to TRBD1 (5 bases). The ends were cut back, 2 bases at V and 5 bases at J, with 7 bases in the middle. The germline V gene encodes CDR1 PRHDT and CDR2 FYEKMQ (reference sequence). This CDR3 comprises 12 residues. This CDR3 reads CASSLQTDEQYF. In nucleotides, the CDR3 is TGTGCCAGCAGCTTACAGACAGACGAGCAGTACTTC.

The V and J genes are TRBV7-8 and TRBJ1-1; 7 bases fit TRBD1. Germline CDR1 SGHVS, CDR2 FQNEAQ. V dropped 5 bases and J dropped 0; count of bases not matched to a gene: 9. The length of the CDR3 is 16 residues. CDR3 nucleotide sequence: TGTGCCAGCAGCCCAGGGACAGTGTATTTGAACACTGAAGCTTTCTTT. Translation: CASSPGTVYLNTEAFF. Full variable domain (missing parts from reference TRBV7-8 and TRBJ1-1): GAGVSQSPRYKVAKRGQDVALRCDPISGHVSLFWYQQALGQGPEFLTYFQNEAQLDKSGLPSDRFFAERPEGSVSTLKIQRTQQEDSAVYLCASSPGTVYLNTEAFFGQGTRLTVV.

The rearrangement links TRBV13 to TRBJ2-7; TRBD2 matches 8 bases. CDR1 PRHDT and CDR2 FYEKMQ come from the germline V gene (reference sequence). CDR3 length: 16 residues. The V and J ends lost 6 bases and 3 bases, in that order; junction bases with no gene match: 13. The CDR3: CASRSTREGHLYEQYF. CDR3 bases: TGTGCCAGCAGATCCACCCGGGAGGGACACCTCTACGAGCAGTACTTC.

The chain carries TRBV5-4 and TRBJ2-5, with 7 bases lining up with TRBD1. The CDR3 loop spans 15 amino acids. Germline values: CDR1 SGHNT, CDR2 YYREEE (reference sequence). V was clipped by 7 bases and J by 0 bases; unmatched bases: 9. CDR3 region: CASGRQGPHQETQYF. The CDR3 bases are TGTGCCAGCGGCCGACAGGGACCCCACCAAGAGACCCAGTACTTC.

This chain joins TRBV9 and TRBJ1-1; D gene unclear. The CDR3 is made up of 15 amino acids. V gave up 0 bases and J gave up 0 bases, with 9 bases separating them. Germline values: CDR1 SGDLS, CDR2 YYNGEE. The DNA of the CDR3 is TGTGCCAGCAGCGTAGGGTCCGCTATGAACACTGAAGCTTTCTTT. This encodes CASSVGSAMNTEAFF.

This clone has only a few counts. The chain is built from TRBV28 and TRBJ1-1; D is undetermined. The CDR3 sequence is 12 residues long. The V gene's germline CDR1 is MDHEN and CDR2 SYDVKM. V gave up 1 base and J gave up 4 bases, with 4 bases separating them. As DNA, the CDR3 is TGTGCCAGCAGTTTATTGAGCACTGAAGCTTTCTTT. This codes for CASSLLSTEAFF.